This TCR beta chain came from a study of human CD8 memory T cell subsets. CDR3 length equals 17 residues. Germline CDR1 KGHDR, CDR2 SFDVKD. Study outcomes and limitations: Chao1 estimates suggested higher diversity in stem-like memory T cells than in precursor exhausted T cells. Similar levels of high diversity, measured as normalized Shannon-Wiener diversity, were found in stem-like memory and precursor exhausted T cells, which was not the case for effector memory cells.

Production of TCR beta libraries used UMI-labeled 5' RACE as the method. With the 5' RACE reads reprocessed, TCRdb shows one record per CDR3 protein and no DNA. There are about 4,900 distinct CDR3 sequences in the sample, with 20% to 25% held by the top ten. Details on this clonotype: The target antigen is unknown.

Enriched by negative magnetic separation, total CD8+ T cells were obtained. Input material: CD8+ T cells from PBMCs. The TCR comes from a human donor in good health. The chain has TRBV24-1 and TRBJ2-1; TCRdb's D gene call, TRBD2, goes unchecked for lack of DNA. This CDR3 reads CATSDHTGTGLFNEQFF.